This T cell receptor beta chain came from a study of T cells in Graves' hyperthyroidism and ophthalmopathy. Study summary: Prior to any treatment, at the point of initial diagnosis, peripheral blood was collected.

From RNA transcripts, TCR beta CDR3 regions were amplified. RT-PCR in the first round (using the HTBI primer set) targeted the TCR CDR3. TCRdb processed the multiplex PCR reads anew with MiXCR; each CDR3 protein has one entry. In the table there are 400,000 to 600,000 distinct CDR3 sequences, about 16% of which are singletons. Exclusion of patients followed from uncontrolled infection, other autoimmune disease, pregnancy or lactation. Diagnostic decisions used clinical symptoms, serum thyroxine and TRAb, thyroid ultrasound and orbital computed tomography. Study-level results: Among thyroid clonotypes expanded above 0.001, most also appeared in blood.

Germline V gives CDR1 SEHNR, CDR2 FQNEAQ (reference sequence). This CDR3 region has 16 residues. In the case of this clonotype: Antigen: not known. This may stem from a read error, because a much larger clone lies one nucleotide away.

Source material: blood. The rearrangement joins TRBV7-9 to TRBJ2-3; 9 bases align to TRBD2. The source of this sequence is a woman aged 25-40 years with Graves' ophthalmopathy. The CDR3 DNA reads as TGTGCCAGCAGCCTCGGGAATAGCGGGAGTTCAGATACGCTGTATTTT. This encodes CASSLGNSGSSDTLYF.